The rows below give T cell receptor beta chains drawn from one sample of a study of T-cell reconstitution after alpha-beta-depleted transplantation in children. TCRdb reprocessed the PCR reads via MiXCR and lists one record per CDR3 protein. Of about 540,000 distinct CDR3 sequences in the sample, 25% to 30% are singletons; the top ten hold 30% to 40%. The starting material was PBMCs, obtained before TCRalphabeta/CD19-depleted stem cell transplant. Every receptor here comes from a boy younger than two with Wiskott-Aldrich syndrome, due to receive a stem cell transplant. The CDR3 runs from the conserved cysteine through the conserved F or W. A D gene is named only where the DNA matches it firmly. Expanded clones get a size class; other rows say once, few or many, or leave the size out.

J: TRBJ2-4
size: -
D: TRBD2
V: TRBV9
DNA: TGTGCCAGCAGCGTAGCTGGGGCTAGCGGGAGTTTAAACATTCAGTACTTC
CDR3: CASSVAGASGSLNIQYF

J: TRBJ2-2
size: few
D: TRBD2
V: TRBV20-1
DNA: TGCAGTGCTACCGGGAGGGTCACCGGGGAGCTGTTTTTT
CDR3: CSATGRVTGELFF

J: TRBJ2-5
size: -
D: TRBD2
V: TRBV10-3
DNA: TGTGCCATCAGTGGTATCGAGCGGGAGGCCGGGGAGACCCAGTACTTC
CDR3: CAISGIEREAGETQYF

J: TRBJ1-4
size: -
D: -
V: TRBV5-1
DNA: TGCGCCAGCAGCTTGGAAGGGGCAGGGCGTCCAACTAATGAAAAACTGTTTTTT
CDR3: CASSLEGAGRPTNEKLFF

J: TRBJ2-1
size: -
D: TRBD2
V: TRBV18
DNA: TGTGCCAGCTCACAACTAGCGGGAGAGGGCAATGAGCAGTTCTTC
CDR3: CASSQLAGEGNEQFF

J: TRBJ2-1
size: few
D: TRBD2
V: TRBV20-1
DNA: TGCAGTGGGGCACTAGCGAATGAGCAGTTCTTC
CDR3: CSGALANEQFF

J: TRBJ1-1
size: -
D: -
V: TRBV7-7
DNA: TGTGCCAGCAGCTTAGAACCGGGACTGATGAACACTGAAGCTTTCTTT
CDR3: CASSLEPGLMNTEAFF

J: TRBJ2-2
size: few
D: -
V: TRBV10-3
DNA: TGTGCCATCAGTGAGGGGGGAGCCGGGGAGCTGTTTTTT
CDR3: CAISEGGAGELFF

J: TRBJ2-3
size: few
D: TRBD2
V: TRBV18
DNA: TGTGCCAGCTCACCACCTGCAACTAGCGCGAGAACGCAGTATTTT
CDR3: CASSPPATSARTQYF

J: TRBJ2-7
size: -
D: TRBD2
V: TRBV29-1
DNA: TGCAGCGTGGAGAAGGGACTAGCGGACGGCGAGCAGTACTTC
CDR3: CSVEKGLADGEQYF

J: TRBJ2-7
size: -
D: TRBD2
V: TRBV5-1
DNA: TGCGCCAGCAGGCCGATAGCGGGAGGGCGCGAGCAGTACTTC
CDR3: CASRPIAGGREQYF

J: TRBJ2-7
size: -
D: -
V: TRBV7-8
DNA: TGTGCCAGCAGTGGTGGGGGTCGGGGCAATAATTACTACGAGCAGTACTTC
CDR3: CASSGGGRGNNYYEQYF

J: TRBJ2-2
size: -
D: -
V: TRBV10-1
DNA: TGCGCCAGCGCAACGAACACCGGGGAGCTGTTTTTT
CDR3: CASATNTGELFF

J: TRBJ1-1
size: -
D: -
V: TRBV27
DNA: TGTGCCAGCAAAATCTGGCCCAATGAAGCTTTCTTT
CDR3: CASKIWPNEAFF

J: TRBJ2-1
size: few
D: TRBD1
V: TRBV5-5
DNA: TGTGCCAGCAGCCAAAACAGGGGGAGAGGTGAGCAGTTCTTC
CDR3: CASSQNRGRGEQFF

J: TRBJ1-2
size: -
D: TRBD1
V: TRBV27
DNA: TGTGCCAGCAGGAAGGGACAGAACTATGGCTACACCTTC
CDR3: CASRKGQNYGYTF

J: TRBJ2-1
size: few
D: TRBD2
V: TRBV7-9
DNA: TGTGCCAGCAGCTTATCGGGACTAGGGGACCATGAGCAGTTCTTC
CDR3: CASSLSGLGDHEQFF

J: TRBJ2-5
size: few
D: -
V: TRBV27
DNA: TGTGCCAGCAGTTTATTGGGGGGTACGGCCCAGTACTTC
CDR3: CASSLLGGTAQYF

J: TRBJ2-5
size: once
D: -
V: TRBV5-1
DNA: TGCGCCAGCAGCTCAGGGGACGGCGAAGAGACCCAGTACTTC
CDR3: CASSSGDGEETQYF

J: TRBJ1-4
size: few
D: -
V: TRBV5-5
DNA: TGTGCCAGCAGCTACGGGACCCTTAATGAAAAACTGTTTTTT
CDR3: CASSYGTLNEKLFF

J: TRBJ2-2
size: -
D: -
V: TRBV6-5
DNA: TGTGCCAGCAATTCCCGGCCAGCCGGGGAGCTGTTTTTT
CDR3: CASNSRPAGELFF

J: TRBJ2-5
size: few
D: -
V: TRBV29-1
DNA: TGCAGCGCTCAAAAACAAGAGACCCAGTACTTC
CDR3: CSAQKQETQYF

J: TRBJ2-7
size: few
D: -
V: TRBV5-1
DNA: TGCGCCAGCAGCCTGAGCCAGGGAGACCTGTTCGAGCAGTACTTC
CDR3: CASSLSQGDLFEQYF

J: TRBJ2-7
size: few
D: TRBD2
V: TRBV10-3
DNA: TGTGCCATCAGTGAGTCAGGGCGGGAGGCAGAGCAGTACTTC
CDR3: CAISESGREAEQYF

J: TRBJ2-3
size: few
D: TRBD2
V: TRBV29-1
DNA: TGCAGCGTTGACCGGGCTAGCGGAGATACGCAGTATTTT
CDR3: CSVDRASGDTQYF

J: TRBJ2-1
size: -
D: -
V: TRBV10-3
DNA: TGTGCCATCCGGTGGGGGGCTTCGGGTTACAATGAGCAGTTCTTC
CDR3: CAIRWGASGYNEQFF

J: TRBJ1-5
size: few
D: -
V: TRBV27
DNA: TGTGCCAGCAGCCCTTGGGGGAAGACAAGTGGGTCCAATCAGCCCCAGCATTTT
CDR3: CASSPWGKTSGSNQPQHF